This is a list of T cell receptor beta chains from one sample in a study of technical replicates of blood from a few donors. Sequenced by immunoSEQ multiplex PCR; TCRdb stores in-frame clones only, minus some. The table lists tens of thousands of clones, approximately 95% of them singletons, with approximately 0.35% in the top ten. Material: T cells isolated from PBMCs. The source is a human donor in good health. CDR3s leave out the opening cysteine and the closing phenylalanine or tryptophan. Fields, in order: J gene, V gene, CDR3 protein.

j_gene: TRBJ2-1
v_gene: TRBV5-1
CDR3aa: ASKALAAYNEQF

j_gene: TRBJ2-3
v_gene: TRBV11-3
CDR3aa: ASSLGYASGTDTQY

j_gene: TRBJ1-5
v_gene: TRBV30
CDR3aa: AWSRERGLPQPQH

j_gene: TRBJ2-1
v_gene: TRBV2
CDR3aa: ASRESSGRSNEQF

j_gene: TRBJ2-7
v_gene: TRBV7-2
CDR3aa: ASSTPGQKYEQY

j_gene: TRBJ2-7
v_gene: TRBV5-1
CDR3aa: ASSLGGQGEQY

j_gene: TRBJ2-2
v_gene: TRBV29-1
CDR3aa: SVVTVNTGELF

j_gene: TRBJ2-3
v_gene: TRBV5-4
CDR3aa: ASSAGTSVRGGTDTQY

j_gene: TRBJ2-3
v_gene: TRBV5-1
CDR3aa: ASSLSLAGGSTDTQY

j_gene: TRBJ1-2
v_gene: TRBV28
CDR3aa: ASSPDIAGYT

j_gene: TRBJ2-7
v_gene: TRBV6-1
CDR3aa: ALETVLGEQY

j_gene: TRBJ2-3
v_gene: TRBV6-1
CDR3aa: ASRLLAGVQY